This passage covers 26 T cell receptor beta chains from one sample sequenced in a study of blood T cell repertoires in COVID-19 (TCRdb year 2020). Library creation used the immunoSEQ multiplex PCR assay. Imported from immuneACCESS, the table was reduced by TCRdb to in-frame sequences with V and J called. These copies leave out some clones; in studies compared against another copy, an unresolved V gene accounts for under half, and the cause of the remainder is not known. A total of some 310,000 clones appear in this sample, about 90% of them only once. The ten largest clonotypes hold about a tenth of the sample. The sample consisted of PBMCs or T cells enriched from blood (not recorded which). Receptor source: a woman aged 25 to 39 who had recovered from COVID-19.

The chain employs TRBV27 and TRBJ2-3; tentatively, D is TRBD1 (6 bases). Germline lookup yields CDR1 MNHEY and CDR2 SMNVEV (reference sequence). CDR3 size: 14 residues. Trimming removed 7 bases at V and 5 bases at J, with 16 bases between. The CDR3 sequence is CASTGDNWGDTQYF. The CDR3 bases are TGTGCCAGCACCGGGGACAATTGGGGAGATACGCAGTATTTT.

The V and J genes are TRBV19 and TRBJ1-3; D not resolved. Germline V lookup: CDR1 LNHDA, CDR2 SQIVND (reference sequence). This CDR3 contains 17 residues. Trimming cost V 5 bases and J 0 bases, with 17 bases left between them. CDR3 protein: CASSQLGIRSSGNTIYF. The DNA for the CDR3 is TGTGCCAGTAGTCAACTCGGGATCAGGAGCTCTGGAAACACCATATATTTT.

The V and J genes are TRBV7-3 and TRBJ2-1, with TRBD2 matching 7 bases. After removal of 9 bases from V and 7 bases from J, the junction contained 15 bases not matched to a gene. The germline gives CDR1 SGHTA, CDR2 FQGTGA. This CDR3 is built from 15 residues. The DNA for the CDR3 is TGTGCCAGATTATACGGGACTACGAATTTTAATGAGCAGTTCTTC. Translation gives CARLYGTTNFNEQFF.

The chain uses TRBV7-9 and TRBJ1-1, with TRBD1 matching over 8 bases. The ends lost 4 bases at V and 2 bases at J; junction bases unmatched: 15. This CDR3 spans 18 amino acids. The germline V gene encodes CDR1 SEHNR and CDR2 FQNEAQ (reference sequence). The CDR3 nucleotides read TGTGCCAGCAGCTCAGATTGGGGGACAGGAGACCCTAACACTGAAGCTTTCTTT. It is translated as CASSSDWGTGDPNTEAFF.

The rearrangement uses TRBV4-1 and TRBJ1-2; 9 bases match TRBD1. The V gene end was trimmed by 4 bases and the J gene end by 0 bases; junction bases not matched to a gene: 12. Looked up from germline, CDR1 is MGHRA and CDR2 is YSYEKL. The length of the CDR3 is 18 residues. The CDR3 sequence is CASSRSMLQGASNYGYTF. CDR3 DNA: TGCGCCAGCAGCCGCTCAATGTTACAGGGGGCATCTAACTATGGCTACACCTTC.

This clone appeared a single time. The chain combines TRBV5-1 with TRBJ1-4, with no clear D. The CDR3 sequence is 17 residues long. Germline values: CDR1 SGHRS, CDR2 YFSETQ. Trimming removed 0 bases at V and 6 bases at J, with 18 bases between. Here the CDR3 DNA reads TGCGCCAGCAGCTTGGCCCCCGGCGGAGGTCTGTATGAAAAACTGTTTTTT. It is translated as CASSLAPGGGLYEKLFF.

The chain recombines TRBV23-1 with TRBJ1-2, with D unclear. TRBV23-1 is an open reading frame whose function is uncertain. The CDR3 consists of 17 residues. V was trimmed by 0 bases and J by 4 bases, leaving 18 bases between them. Written as DNA, the CDR3 is TGCGCCAGCAGTCAATCGATCCGGTCCCCCAGCGGCTATGGCTACACCTTC. Translating it yields CASSQSIRSPSGYGYTF.

The chain has TRBV27 and TRBJ2-1, with D possibly matching TRBD2 (5 bases). The CDR3 sequence is 15 residues long. Germline CDR1 is MNHEY and CDR2 is SMNVEV (reference sequence). The V end was cut by 6 bases, the J end by 3 bases, with 15 bases between. CDR3 residues: CASSSLGAHYNEQFF. As DNA, the CDR3 is TGTGCCAGCAGCTCGCTGGGAGCCCACTACAATGAGCAGTTCTTC.

The chain couples TRBV15 to TRBJ2-3, with D tentatively TRBD2 (6 bases). The CDR3 contains 16 residues. V was trimmed by 3 bases and J by 2 bases, leaving 15 bases between them. Per germline, CDR1 LNHNV and CDR2 YYDKDF (reference sequence). CDR3 coding DNA: TGTGCCACCAGCAGGACTCAAGGACTACACACAGATACGCAGTATTTT. It yields the protein CATSRTQGLHTDTQYF.

This clone was seen only a few times. The chain carries TRBV20-1 and TRBJ2-7, with 7 bases identical to TRBD2. The CDR3 has 13 residues. The germline CDR1 and CDR2 sequences are DFQATT and SNEGSKA (reference sequence). Losses at the gene ends were 3 bases for V and 5 bases for J; bases not matched to a gene: 7. CDR3 sequence reads: CSASLGGIDEQYF. The CDR3 DNA reads as TGCAGTGCTAGTTTGGGGGGGATCGACGAGCAGTACTTC.

The chain employs TRBV6-4 and TRBJ2-1; 9 bases match TRBD1. CDR3 length: 14 amino acids. Germline CDR1 reads MRHNA; CDR2 reads SNTAGT. V was clipped by 4 bases and J by 10 bases; unmatched bases: 8. The CDR3 bases are TGTGCCAGCAGTGCCCGGGACAGGGTATCGGAGCAGTTCTTC. Encoded protein: CASSARDRVSEQFF.

This chain connects TRBV7-2 to TRBJ2-1, with 7 bases lining up with TRBD2. CDR1 and CDR2 from the germline V gene are SGHTA and FQGNSA. The CDR3 contains 15 residues. Trimming removed 4 bases from V and 1 base from J; junction bases left unmatched: 4. The CDR3 region is CASSYLAESYNEQFF. CDR3 nucleotide sequence: TGTGCCAGCAGCTACCTAGCGGAATCCTACAATGAGCAGTTCTTC.

The gene calls are TRBV5-1 and TRBJ2-1; the match to TRBD2 covers 12 bases. V lost 4 bases, J lost 4 bases, and 15 bases stayed unmatched. Germline V lookup: CDR1 SGHRS, CDR2 YFSETQ. The CDR3 extends over 19 amino acids. CDR3 loop: CASSRTDENLAGGYNEQFF. The CDR3 bases are TGCGCCAGCAGCCGAACAGATGAAAATCTAGCGGGAGGGTACAATGAGCAGTTCTTC.

The chain employs TRBV29-1 and TRBJ2-1; 11 bases line up with TRBD2. Germline CDR1 reads SQVTM; CDR2 reads ANQGSEA. Losses at the gene ends were 6 bases for V and 5 bases for J; bases not matched to a gene: 6. The CDR3 is made up of 14 amino acids. The CDR3 DNA reads as TGCAGCGTCCTGGGACTAGCGGCCGACAATGAGCAGTTCTTC. Protein sequence: CSVLGLAADNEQFF.

This clone has more than one count but fewer than ten. The chain links TRBV19 to TRBJ2-7; D unclear. This CDR3 has 11 amino acids. Germline V gene sequence: CDR1 LNHDA, CDR2 SQIVND (reference sequence). Trimming shortened V by 3 bases and J by 3 bases, and 3 bases separated the two germline ends. The CDR3 loop is CASSIGYEQYF. CDR3 DNA sequence: TGTGCCAGTAGTATCGGCTACGAGCAGTACTTC.

The J gene is TRBJ2-2, the V gene TRBV5-1; TRBD2 matches at 10 bases. From germline, CDR1 is SGHRS and CDR2 YFSETQ. This CDR3 comprises 16 residues. V lost 0 bases and J lost 7; bases outside the gene matches: 6. The CDR3 reads CASSLDSGRLNGELFF. CDR3 nucleotides: TGCGCCAGCAGCTTGGATAGCGGGAGGCTTAACGGGGAGCTGTTTTTT.

The gene calls are TRBV29-1 and TRBJ2-2; D is unresolved. Trimming shortened V by 2 bases and J by 3 bases, and 7 bases separated the two germline ends. The CDR3 consists of 13 residues. CDR1 and CDR2 (germline): SQVTM, ANQGSEA. The CDR3 spells CSVETDYTGELFF. The CDR3 region has the DNA TGCAGCGTTGAAACAGATTACACCGGGGAGCTGTTTTTT.

V and J are TRBV3-1 (or the pseudogene TRBV3-2) and TRBJ1-2; D gene ambiguous. The V end was cut by 5 bases, the J end by 3 bases, with 16 bases between. The CDR3 consists of 15 residues. Per the germline V gene, CDR1 is LGHDT and CDR2 is YNNKEL (reference sequence). CDR3 in DNA: TGTGCCAGCAGCGACGAGGGAGGGAGGGACTATGGCTACACCTTC. It codes for CASSDEGGRDYGYTF.

The chain recombines TRBV19 with TRBJ1-6; D perhaps matches TRBD1 (6 bases). This CDR3 region has 14 residues. The germline gives CDR1 LNHDA, CDR2 SQIVND (reference sequence). Trimming left V 4 bases short and J 7 bases short, with 11 bases between. CDR3 in amino acids: CASSNYRENSPLHF. The CDR3 DNA sequence: TGTGCCAGTAGTAACTACAGGGAAAATTCACCCCTCCACTTT. The whole variable domain, filled in from reference TRBV19 and TRBJ1-6, reads DGGITQSPKYLFRKEGQNVTLSCEQNLNHDAMYWYRQDPGQGLRLIYYSQIVNDFQKGDIAEGYSVSREKKESFPLTVTSAQKNPTAFYLCASSNYRENSPLHFGNGTRLTVT.

J is TRBJ1-2 and V is TRBV29-1, with 9 nucleotides matching TRBD1. With 6 bases clipped from V and 3 bases from J, the junction kept 11 bases outside the gene matches. CDR3 length equals 15 residues. Germline V gives CDR1 SQVTM, CDR2 ANQGSEA. The CDR3 nucleotides read TGCAGCGTAGAGGGACAGGGTAGGCCCTACTATGGCTACACCTTC. Amino acids: CSVEGQGRPYYGYTF.

This chain connects TRBV19 to TRBJ1-4; 9 bases align to TRBD1. CDR3 size: 16 residues. Germline CDR1 reads LNHDA; CDR2 reads SQIVND (reference sequence). The junction had 4 bases not matched to a gene; V was cut back by 5 bases and J by 0 bases. DNA for the CDR3: TGTGCCAGTAGTTGGACAGGGGCCACAACTAATGAAAAACTGTTTTTT. Protein product: CASSWTGATTNEKLFF.

This clone appeared a single time. The V gene is TRBV29-1, the J gene TRBJ2-4, with 10 bases matching TRBD2. Per the germline V gene, CDR1 is SQVTM and CDR2 is ANQGSEA. The CDR3 extends over 17 amino acids. J was trimmed by 0 bases and V by 2 bases; bases with no gene match: 7. This CDR3 is CSVEIWRTSGAKNIQYF. The CDR3 bases are TGCAGCGTTGAAATCTGGAGGACTAGCGGAGCCAAAAACATTCAGTACTTC.

The chain is built from TRBV4-3 and TRBJ1-5, with TRBD1 as a possible D gene (5 bases). The CDR3 length is 15 residues. Per the germline V gene, CDR1 is LGHNA and CDR2 is YSLEER. Deletions cut 0 bases from V and 5 bases from J, with 11 bases between. As DNA, the CDR3 is TGCGCCAGCAGCCAAGACGGGGGACGTCATCAGCCCCAGCATTTT. Its protein is CASSQDGGRHQPQHF.

The chain combines TRBV27 with TRBJ2-7, with D uncertain. Germline V gene sequence: CDR1 MNHEY, CDR2 SMNVEV (reference sequence). V lost 5 bases and J 0 bases, leaving 14 bases between the germline ends. This CDR3 is built from 15 residues. The DNA of the CDR3 is TGTGCCAGCAGTCCTCGTGGCGGTAGCTCCTACGAGCAGTACTTC. It yields the protein CASSPRGGSSYEQYF.

The chain couples TRBV29-1 to TRBJ1-3; D remains ambiguous. This CDR3 has 12 residues. V lost 5 bases and J lost 3, with 8 bases in between. CDR1 is SQVTM, CDR2 ANQGSEA, per germline. For the CDR3, the DNA is TGCAGCGTTCAAGGGAGTGGAAACACCATATATTTT. As protein: CSVQGSGNTIYF.

The rearrangement joins TRBV12-3 or TRBV12-4 to TRBJ1-1; 7 bases map to TRBD1. V gave up 7 bases and J gave up 7 bases; unmatched junction bases: 6. The CDR3 contains 12 residues. CDR3 bases: TGTGCCAGCAACCAACAGGGGAGTGAAGCTTTCTTT. Amino acids: CASNQQGSEAFF.